This T cell receptor beta chain was captured in a study of T cell repertoires in cytomegalovirus infection. Study information: In the study, CMV epitopes included recently identified HLA-C-restricted and well-studied HLA-B-restricted ones.

TCRdb re-analysed the reads in MiXCR, keeping a single row per CDR3 protein. Here the sample spans 200,000 or so distinct CDR3 sequences, 35% to 40% being singletons. Trimming removed 2 bases at V and 5 bases at J, with 16 bases between. Germline CDR1 reads SGDLS; CDR2 reads YYNGEE. The CDR3 runs 15 residues. The sample holds a few counts of this clonotype. Its specificity is unknown. Whole-study results and caveats: Summed public TCR beta family frequency identified CMV carriers bearing the relevant HLA. Ex vivo responses were dominated by HLA-C-restricted CMV-specific TCR beta clonotypes.

The chain is built from TRBV9 and TRBJ2-5; tentatively, D is TRBD1 or TRBD2 (5 bases each). The material sequenced was CD8+ T cells from cultured PBMCs, taken from culture after CMV antigen stimulation. The clonotype comes from a human donor in good health (CMV status not recorded). Some clones in this sample may be carry-over from other donors' samples. The CDR3 loop reads CASSVGAGSLETQYF. The CDR3 DNA follows: TGTGCCAGCAGCGTTGGGGCAGGGAGTTTGGAGACCCAGTACTTC.